The T cell receptor beta chain described here comes from a study of T cell responses to AZD1222 COVID-19 vaccine. Study-wide findings and caveats: Nearly half of spike-specific TCRs reportedly go after variant regions that carry no mutations.

TCRdb's copy holds only in-frame clones and misses some; the assay was immunoSEQ multiplex PCR. The sample yields 100,000 to 150,000 clones, 90% seen once. A note on this clone: Its specificity is unknown.

The sample in question was peripheral blood, obtained on day 0 of MenACWY control vaccination. This sequence was found in an adult in good health.

Written as DNA, the CDR3 is TGTGCCAGCTCACTAAGCACAGATACGCAGTATTTT. This translates into CASSLSTDTQYF. The V gene is TRBV18, the J gene TRBJ2-3; the D is unclear. The CDR3 totals 12 residues. V was clipped by 4 bases and J by 0 bases, with 2 bases between them. CDR1 and CDR2 from the germline V gene are KGHSH and LQKENI.